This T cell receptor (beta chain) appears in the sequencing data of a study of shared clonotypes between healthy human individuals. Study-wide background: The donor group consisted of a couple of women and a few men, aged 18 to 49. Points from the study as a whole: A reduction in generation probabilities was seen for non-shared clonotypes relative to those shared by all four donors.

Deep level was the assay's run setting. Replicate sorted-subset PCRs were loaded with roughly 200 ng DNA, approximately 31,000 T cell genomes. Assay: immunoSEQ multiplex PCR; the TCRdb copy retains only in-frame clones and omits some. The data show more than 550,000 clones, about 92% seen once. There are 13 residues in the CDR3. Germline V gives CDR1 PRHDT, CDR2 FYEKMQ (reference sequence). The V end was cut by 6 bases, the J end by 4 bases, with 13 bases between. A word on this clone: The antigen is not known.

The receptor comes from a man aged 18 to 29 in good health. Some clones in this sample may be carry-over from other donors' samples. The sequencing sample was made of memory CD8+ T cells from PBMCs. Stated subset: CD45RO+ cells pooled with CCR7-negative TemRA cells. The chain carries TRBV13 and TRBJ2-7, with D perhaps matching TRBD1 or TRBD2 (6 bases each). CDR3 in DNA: TGTGCCAGCAGTGAACAGGGAGGATACGAGCAGTACTTC. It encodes CASSEQGGYEQYF.